A selection of T cell receptor beta chains follows, all from one sample in a study of tumor-infiltrating lymphocytes in primary liver carcinoma. One entry per CDR3 protein, called by TCRdb with MiXCR from the multiplex PCR reads. The data show under 50,000 distinct CDR3 sequences, with 71% seen just once and 29% held by the top ten. The sample taken for sequencing was liver tumor tissue from sampling region 5. Receptors originate from a man aged 40-49 years with primary liver carcinoma and hepatitis B virus infection. CDR3s include the opening cysteine and the closing phenylalanine or tryptophan. Each record gives: D gene, clone size, V gene, J gene, CDR3 DNA, CDR3 protein. A D gene is named only where the DNA matches it firmly. Only some rows state a clone size, as once, few, many or a class for expanded clones.

>TRBD1|-|TRBV11-2|TRBJ2-7
TGTGCCAGCGGTCCCCCCCGGACAGGGTATGTCTACGAGCAGTACTTC
CASGPPRTGYVYEQYF
>-|many|TRBV4-2|TRBJ2-3
TGTGCCAGCAGCCAAGATAGCCTCTCAGATACGCAGTATTTT
CASSQDSLSDTQYF
>TRBD1|-|TRBV29-1|TRBJ2-7
TGCAGCGTAGTCAGACAGGGGGCTACCTACGAGCAGTACTTC
CSVVRQGATYEQYF
>TRBD1|-|TRBV11-2|TRBJ1-6
TGTGCCACCAGCTTACAGGGGGTGAATTCACCTCTCCACTTT
CATSLQGVNSPLHF
>-|many|TRBV6-6|TRBJ2-3
TGTGCCAGCAGTTCAGAGGAGGCGCAGTATTTT
CASSSEEAQYF
>-|-|TRBV30|TRBJ1-2
TGTGCCAGAAATATCCGGACAGCCCGGGTGTCCTATGACTACACCTTC
CARNIRTARVSYDYTF
>TRBD1|many|TRBV10-3|TRBJ2-7
TGTGCCATCAGTGAGTTTGGGACAGGGGCGTCCTACGAGCAGTACTTC
CAISEFGTGASYEQYF
>TRBD1|few|TRBV9|TRBJ1-5
TGTGCCAGCAGCCCGATCCCCCGGGACAGGGGATCTACCAATCAGCCCCAGCATTTT
CASSPIPRDRGSTNQPQHF
>-|-|TRBV28|TRBJ2-2
TGTGTCAGCTTTAGCCCGGGCGGGGCGAACATCGGGGAGCTGTTTTTT
CVSFSPGGANIGELFF
>-|-|TRBV11-2|TRBJ2-7
TGTGCCAGCAGCTTAAGTGAACTAGTGTCGCAATACTTC
CASSLSELVSQYF
>-|-|TRBV20-1|TRBJ2-1
TGCAGTGTGCCGGAGTACAATGAGCAGTTCTTC
CSVPEYNEQFF
>-|once|TRBV12-3/TRBV12-4|TRBJ1-1
TGTGCTAGCAGTTTTAGTGGGGAGGGAAACACTGAAGCTTTCTTT
CASSFSGEGNTEAFF
>-|-|TRBV10-2|TRBJ2-5
TGCGCCAGCAGTGACAGCCAAGAGACCCAGTACTTC
CASSDSQETQYF
>TRBD1|medium-sized|TRBV4-1|TRBJ2-2
TGCGCCAGCAGCCTGAGACAGGGAGAAGCCGGGGAGCTGTTTTTT
CASSLRQGEAGELFF
>TRBD1|few|TRBV25-1|TRBJ2-1
TGTGTCAGCAGTGAAGGGGGACAGGGGACTTACAATGAGCAGTTCTTC
CVSSEGGQGTYNEQFF
>-|-|TRBV28|TRBJ2-2
TGTACCAGCAGTCCCAACCTGGGCGGGGAGTTGTTTTTT
CTSSPNLGGELFF
>-|-|TRBV29-1|TRBJ2-2
TGCAGCGTTGAAGAATTGAGTAGCCCCCACGCCGGGGAGCTGTTTTTT
CSVEELSSPHAGELFF
>-|-|TRBV29-1|TRBJ2-5
TGCAGCGTTGACCGGTACATTGGTGAGACCCAGTACTTC
CSVDRYIGETQYF
>TRBD1|once|TRBV4-1|TRBJ2-1
TGCGCCATCAACCGCGGACAGGGGCCTCTCTACAATGAGCAGTTCTTC
CAINRGQGPLYNEQFF
>-|-|TRBV11-2|TRBJ2-1
TGTGCAAGCAGCTTATCAGCTAGGGGGGGGGTCAATGAGCAGTTCTTC
CASSLSARGGVNEQFF
>TRBD2|-|TRBV11-1|TRBJ2-1
TGTGCCAGCTGCCTGGGACTAGCGGGAGAAGCTGGCAATGAGCAGTTCTTC
CASCLGLAGEAGNEQFF
>TRBD1|-|TRBV4-1|TRBJ2-5
TGCGCCAGCAGCCAAGATCCCATCGGTGACAGGGTTAGGCACCAAGAGACCCAGTACTTC
CASSQDPIGDRVRHQETQYF
>TRBD1|few|TRBV28|TRBJ1-2
TGTGCCAGCACCGAGGGGGCAGGGTATGGCTACACCTTC
CASTEGAGYGYTF
>TRBD1|-|TRBV5-6|TRBJ2-5
TGTGACACCCACCTAGGACAGGGCCGATTGGAGACCCAGTACTTC
CDTHLGQGRLETQYF
>TRBD1|-|TRBV6-1|TRBJ2-7
TGTGCCAGCAGTGAAGCGCTGGGACAGGGCTACGATCAGCACTTC
CASSEALGQGYDQHF
>TRBD1|many|TRBV13|TRBJ2-6
TGTGCCAGCAGCCCCTTGACAGGGCTGTCTGGGGCCAACGTCCTGACTTTC
CASSPLTGLSGANVLTF
>-|few|TRBV9|TRBJ2-2
TGTGCCAGCAGCGTAGTCGCTGGGGCTGGCGGGGAGCTGTTTTTT
CASSVVAGAGGELFF
>-|-|TRBV29-1|TRBJ2-5
TGCAGCGCTGAAACTGTCGGGGAGACCCAGTACTTC
CSAETVGETQYF
>-|many|TRBV10-1|TRBJ2-7
TGCGCCAGCAGTGAGTCCGGGAGATACGAGCAGTACTTC
CASSESGRYEQYF
>-|many|TRBV29-1|TRBJ2-5
TGCAGCGTAGGACAGCAGATTAAAGAGACCCAGTACTTC
CSVGQQIKETQYF
>TRBD2|medium-sized|TRBV11-3|TRBJ2-1
TGTGCCAGCAGCTTAGATCTCTATGCGGGAGGGCTGGTCTACAATGAGCAGTTCTTC
CASSLDLYAGGLVYNEQFF
>-|-|TRBV12-3/TRBV12-4|TRBJ2-1
TGTGTCGGCAGACCCCAAGGGTACAATGAGCAGTTGTTC
CVGRPQGYNEQLF
>TRBD1|-|TRBV29-1|TRBJ2-1
TGCTGCGGATTGCCGGGACAGGGGGTGTATGAGCAGTTCTTT
CCGLPGQGVYEQFF
>-|-|TRBV18|TRBJ2-1
TGTGCCAGCTCACCCGGACCGTCCGGTCACAATGAGCAGTTCTTC
CASSPGPSGHNEQFF
>-|-|TRBV11-2|TRBJ2-1
TGCGCCAGAAGCTTAGATGATGCCTATGAGCAGTTCTTC
CARSLDDAYEQFF
>-|-|TRBV6-5|TRBJ1-4
TGTGCCAGCAGTTACTCGAGACTGCCGGGTCCTAATGGAAAACTGTTTTTT
CASSYSRLPGPNGKLFF
>TRBD1|-|TRBV6-5|TRBJ2-7
TGTGCCAGTATTGGGACAGGTGGAGCCTACGAGCGGTACTTC
CASIGTGGAYERYF
>-|-|TRBV4-2|TRBJ2-1
TGTGCCGGCAGCCACACCGACGTCTCCTACAATGAGCAATTCTTC
CAGSHTDVSYNEQFF
>-|-|TRBV29-1|TRBJ2-1
TGCAGCGGATTGCCGGGGCTGGGGGTGTATGAGCAGTTCTTC
CSGLPGLGVYEQFF
>-|few|TRBV20-1|TRBJ1-2
TGCAGTGCCTCTTACAGATTTAACTATGGCTACACCTTC
CSASYRFNYGYTF
>-|-|TRBV18|TRBJ1-5
TGTGCCAGCTCACCAGAGGGCGACGGCAATCAGCCCCAGCATTTT
CASSPEGDGNQPQHF
>-|-|TRBV6-6|TRBJ1-1
TGTGCCAGCAGGTCGGGGGTAGTGGCGCCCATTGAAGCTTTGTTT
CASRSGVVAPIEALF
>-|many|TRBV28|TRBJ2-3
TGTGCCAGCAGTTTAACAGATACGCAGTATTTT
CASSLTDTQYF
>TRBD1|-|TRBV12-3/TRBV12-4|TRBJ2-5
TGCGCCAGCAGTTCCCGGGACAGGGAATCCCCAGAGACCCAGTACTTC
CASSSRDRESPETQYF
>-|once|TRBV6-2/TRBV6-3|TRBJ1-2
TGTGCCAGCAGTTACCCTGTACGGCTAGGCTACACCTTC
CASSYPVRLGYTF
>TRBD2|few|TRBV11-2|TRBJ2-1
TGTGCCTGCAGTCAAACCCCTAGCGGTGAACAGTTCTTC
CACSQTPSGEQFF
>-|-|TRBV20-1|TRBJ1-5
TGCAGTGCTAGAGATCAAATTATAGCAGATACGCAGCATTTT
CSARDQIIADTQHF
>TRBD1|-|TRBV29-1|TRBJ2-1
TGCAGCGGATTGCCAGGACAGGGGACCTACAATGAGCAGTTCTTC
CSGLPGQGTYNEQFF
>-|-|TRBV15|TRBJ1-1
TGTGCCACTAACTCCGGGGACCGAAACACTGAAGCTACCTTT
CATNSGDRNTEATF
>-|-|TRBV4-2|TRBJ2-5
TGTGCCAGCAGCGCCTGGTCAGGGGGGTCAGACCAAGAGACCCAGTACTTC
CASSAWSGGSDQETQYF
>-|-|TRBV10-3|TRBJ2-3
TGTGTCATCAATGAGGCCCCAGGGCCAGATACGCAGTATTTT
CVINEAPGPDTQYF
>-|-|TRBV6-6|TRBJ1-1
TGTGCCAGCAGGTCAGGGGTAGTGGCGCCCACTGAAGCTCTCTTT
CASRSGVVAPTEALF
>TRBD2|-|TRBV11-3|TRBJ2-1
TGTGCCAGTAGCTTAGATCTCTATGCGGGAGGGCTTGTCTACAGTGAGCAGTTCTTC
CASSLDLYAGGLVYSEQFF
>-|-|TRBV6-5|TRBJ2-7
TGTGCCAACAGTCCATGGACGGGGGACTGCCCCTACGAGCAGTACTTC
CANSPWTGDCPYEQYF
>-|-|TRBV5-4|TRBJ2-1
TGTGCCAGCTGTCCAAACTCGGCAGGCTACAATGATCAGTTCTTC
CASCPNSAGYNDQFF
>-|-|TRBV6-6|TRBJ2-2
TGTGCCAGCACCACGGGGGGACAGTGGAACACCGGGGAGCTGTTCTTT
CASTTGGQWNTGELFF
>-|-|TRBV4-1|TRBJ2-1
TGCGCCAGCCGCCAAGCCGGGACCGAGCAGTTCTTC
CASRQAGTEQFF